Shown below are 4 T cell receptor beta chains from a single sample sequenced in a study of cytotoxic CD8 clonotypes in ibrutinib-treated CLL. The protocol was immunoSEQ multiplex PCR, while the TCRdb copy is restricted to in-frame clones and leaves out a portion. The sample has some 50,000 clones, 69% seen once. This specimen was PBMCs, taken after 12 months of ibrutinib treatment. The receptors shown here come from a human donor with chronic lymphocytic leukemia.

This chain joins TRBV6-6 and TRBJ1-1, with unresolved D. Trimming removed 11 bases at V and 5 bases at J, with 15 bases between. Germline values: CDR1 MNHNY, CDR2 SVGAGI (reference sequence). The CDR3 runs to 12 residues. The CDR3 DNA is TGTGCCGTGGGGTTGGGAGGAACTGAAGCTTTCTTT. Translated: CAVGLGGTEAFF.

The chain is built from TRBV6-6 and TRBJ1-1; weak D call: TRBD1 (6 bases). The CDR3 contains 11 residues. Germline V gene lookup returns CDR1 MNHNY and CDR2 SVGAGI (reference sequence). V lost 8 bases, J lost 6 bases, and 10 bases lay in between. The CDR3 is CASGGTSEAFF. The CDR3, as DNA: TGTGCCAGCGGGGGCACGTCTGAAGCTTTCTTT.

This chain joins TRBV19 and TRBJ1-2; D is uncertain. Per germline, CDR1 LNHDA and CDR2 SQIVND (reference sequence). The CDR3 sequence is 14 residues long. V was trimmed by 1 base and J by 0 bases, leaving 6 bases between them. The CDR3, as DNA: TGTGCCAGTAGTATAGCCGACACTAACTATGGCTACACCTTC. Its protein product is CASSIADTNYGYTF.

The chain employs TRBV6-4 and TRBJ2-2, with D possibly matching TRBD2 (6 bases). With 1 base removed from V and 5 bases from J, the gap between germline ends came to 14 bases. Germline CDR1 MRHNA, CDR2 SNTAGT. The CDR3 runs to 16 residues. CDR3 protein: CASSDFGGVKTGELFF. In DNA, the CDR3 is TGTGCCAGCAGTGACTTTGGAGGGGTAAAGACCGGGGAGCTGTTTTTT.